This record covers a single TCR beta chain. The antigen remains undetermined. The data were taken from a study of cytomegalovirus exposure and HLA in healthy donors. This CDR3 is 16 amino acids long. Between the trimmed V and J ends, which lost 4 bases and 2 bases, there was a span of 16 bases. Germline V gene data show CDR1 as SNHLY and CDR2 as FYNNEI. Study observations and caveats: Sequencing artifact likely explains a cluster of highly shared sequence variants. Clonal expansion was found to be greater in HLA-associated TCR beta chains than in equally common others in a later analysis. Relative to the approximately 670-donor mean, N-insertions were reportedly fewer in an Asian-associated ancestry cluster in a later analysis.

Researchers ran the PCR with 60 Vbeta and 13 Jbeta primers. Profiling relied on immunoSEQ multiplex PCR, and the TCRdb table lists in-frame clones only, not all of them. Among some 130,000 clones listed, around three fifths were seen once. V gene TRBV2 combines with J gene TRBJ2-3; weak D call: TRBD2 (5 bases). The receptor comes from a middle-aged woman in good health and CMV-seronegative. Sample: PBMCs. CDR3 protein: CASSAVWRVSTDTQYF. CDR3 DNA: TGTGCCAGCAGTGCGGTTTGGCGGGTCTCCACAGATACGCAGTATTTT.